This section outlines one TCR beta chain sequence together with its context. Other nucleotide sequences from this sample produce the same CDR3. These data originate in a study of shared clonotypes between healthy human individuals. Sequenced by immunoSEQ multiplex PCR; TCRdb stores in-frame clones only, minus some. The sample lists just over 2,000,000 clones, over 85% occurring once. Donation came from healthy HIV-negative adults that had no recent acute infections or vaccinations. Everyone who donated was a Caucasian adult who lived in Nashville, Tennessee. A CD45RA+ naive subset and a CD45RA-negative memory subset were split from CD4+ cells. Between the trimmed V and J ends, which lost 4 bases and 3 bases, there was a span of 7 bases. The CDR3 runs 12 residues. The V gene's germline CDR1 is ENHRY and CDR2 SYGVKD.

This TCR derives from a man younger than 35 in good health. The chain recombines TRBV10-3 with TRBJ2-7; the D is unclear. The sequenced sample consisted of naive CD4+ T cells sorted from blood. Indicated subset: CD45RA+ positively selected. The DNA for the CDR3 is TGTGCCATCAGTGGAAAAGGCTACGAGCAGTACTTC. Protein sequence: CAISGKGYEQYF.